This TCR beta chain was obtained from a study of beta chain features in type 1 diabetes (dated by TCRdb to 2017 to 2018). Background for the entire study: Mean age, gender distribution, total cell number and subset yield did not differ between patients and healthy donors. In the study, TCRB repertoires of sorted circulating CD4+ T cell subsets from recently diagnosed type 1 diabetes patients were compared with those of matched healthy donors. Across all samples, approximately 98,000,000 sorted cells were examined, and cell number per subset correlated strongly with RNA yield. Naive and central memory subsets were obtained from all 30 or so donors, but regulatory and stem cell-like memory subsets were isolated from only 8 patients and roughly 8 healthy donors. Results and caveats for the whole study, not just this receptor: Patients with type 1 diabetes made fewer insertions and deleted more nucleotides at VDJ recombination sites, implying thymic rearrangement abnormalities. Naive, central memory and regulatory TCRB repertoires appeared to be more similar among patients than among healthy donors. HLA sub-analyses involved small numbers of individuals, so any influence of HLA type on TCRB rearrangement remained unresolved. Type 1 diabetes patients showed a moderate but significant shortening of TCRB CDR3 length in all four CD4+ subsets. Sequencing cDNA rather than genomic DNA could over-represent highly expressing activated cells, although activation and CD3 levels did not differ between groups. PCR might favor shorter templates, but patient and control samples were amplified and corrected together, so any skew would affect both groups equally.

Each donor gave one peripheral blood draw, roughly 0.12 L on average, collected into heparinised tubes. A BD FACSAria II was used to sort naive, central memory, regulatory and stem cell-like memory CD4+ T cells with a panel that included CD45RO, CCR7, CD25, CD127, CD95 and CD27. A purity above 98% was achieved for all sorted populations. PBMCs were isolated right away by Lymphoprep density gradient centrifugation and were stained directly, without culture. To minimize batch effects, samples were stained and sorted in pairs, one healthy donor with one patient per experiment. The CDR3 goes from the cysteine to the phenylalanine over 16 residues. The only DNA kept is the CDR3, 48 bases in frame from the first base. The germline V gene encodes CDR1 KGHSH and CDR2 LQKENI. V is pared back by 2 bases and J by 0 bases, with 12 bases lying between the germline termini. As regards this clone: Which antigen it targets is not known. No qualities accompany the bases; no much larger clone lies one base away.

The High Capacity cDNA Reverse Transcription Kit was used to reverse transcribe all of the isolated RNA, meaning that expressed TCRB transcripts were what got sequenced. Deep immunoSEQ sequencing was performed on naive, central memory and regulatory T cell samples, with an average of approximately 4 million total reads per sample. Sorted cells were lysed in RLT buffer, and RNA was extracted using DNase-treated RNeasy Micro or Mini kits according to cell number. Each cell subset was processed separately to prevent cross-contamination, with patient and healthy donor samples processed together. The immunoSEQ multiplex PCR was used to amplify TCRB sequences from cDNA, generating 87-bp fragments that spanned the CDR3 region. Sequencing of the amplicons was done on the Illumina HiSeq platform. The paper's processing steps were these. Synthetic template baselines were used to correct PCR bias computationally, reads within Hamming distance 2 were collapsed, and singletons that could not be merged were discarded. Reads were aligned against IMGT so that V, D and J genes, CDR3 length and insertions or deletions at six rearrangement sites could be assigned. Clonotype counts were normalized to sorted cell number within each subset before computing true diversity and Gini coefficients with the tcR R package. Repertoire sharing was quantified using the overlap coefficient calculated on TCRB nucleotide sequences. TCRdb stores this immuneACCESS table with in-frame sequences only. Part of the clones is absent; in the studies checked, under half of the shortfall reflects unresolved V genes, and no reason is known for the rest. Clone size and the V and J calls come from that table; the DNA yielded D and trimming. Within this sample are roughly 150,000 clones, with approximately 10% of them counted one time only. Together, the top ten hold roughly 2% of the sample.

Sequencing used central memory CD4+ T cells from blood. The sequence is built from TRBV18 and TRBJ2-3; TRBD1 is a possible D gene, resting on 5 matching bases. The clonotype was recovered from a man aged 18 to 35 in good health. The DNA sequence follows: TGTGCCAGCTCACCAGACAGCTTAACTAGCACAGATACGCAGTATTTT. It translates as CASSPDSLTSTDTQYF.